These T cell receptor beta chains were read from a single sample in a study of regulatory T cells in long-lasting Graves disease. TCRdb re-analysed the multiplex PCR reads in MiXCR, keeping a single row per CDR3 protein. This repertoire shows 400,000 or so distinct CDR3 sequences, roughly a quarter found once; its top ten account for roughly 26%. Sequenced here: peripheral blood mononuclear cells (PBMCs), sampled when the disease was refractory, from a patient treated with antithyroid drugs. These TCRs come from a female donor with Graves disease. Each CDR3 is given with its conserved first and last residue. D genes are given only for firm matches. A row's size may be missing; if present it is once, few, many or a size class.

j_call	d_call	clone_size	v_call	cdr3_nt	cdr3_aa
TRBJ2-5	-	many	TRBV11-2	TGTGCCAGCAGCTTTAGGGGAGAGACCCAGTACTTC	CASSFRGETQYF
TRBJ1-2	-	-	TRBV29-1	TGCAGCGTTAAGGGAGGGGCGGACTATAGCTACACCTTC	CSVKGGADYSYTF
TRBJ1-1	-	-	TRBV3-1	TGTGCCAGCAGCCCCCCAGGCGGGCCGACTGAAGCTTTCTTT	CASSPPGGPTEAFF
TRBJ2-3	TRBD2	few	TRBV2	TGTGCCAGCAAGATAGCGGGAGGCACAGATACGCAGTATTTT	CASKIAGGTDTQYF
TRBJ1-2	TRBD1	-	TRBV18	TGTGCCAGCTCACCCGGACAGGGGGCTGACTATGGCTACACCTTC	CASSPGQGADYGYTF
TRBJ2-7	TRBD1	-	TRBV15	TGTGCCACCAGCAGAGAAACAGGGGGCAAATCTAACGAGCAGTACTTC	CATSRETGGKSNEQYF
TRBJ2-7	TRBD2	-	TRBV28	TGTGCCAGCAGCTCCAGGACTAGCGGGGACTACGAGCAGTACTTC	CASSSRTSGDYEQYF
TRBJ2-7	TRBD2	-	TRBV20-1	TGCAGTGCTAGAAAGCTAGCGGGAACCTACGAGCAGTACTTC	CSARKLAGTYEQYF
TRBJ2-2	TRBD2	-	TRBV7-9	TGTGCCAGCAGCGCTAGCGGGGGCGCGAACACCGGGGAGCTGTTTTTT	CASSASGGANTGELFF
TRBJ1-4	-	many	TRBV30	TGTGCCGCGCCCAGCGGCTTTAATGAAAAACTGTTTTTT	CAAPSGFNEKLFF
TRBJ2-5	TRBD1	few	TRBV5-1	TGCGCCAGCAGCATGAGGTGGGACAGGGGACAAGAGACCCAGTACTTC	CASSMRWDRGQETQYF